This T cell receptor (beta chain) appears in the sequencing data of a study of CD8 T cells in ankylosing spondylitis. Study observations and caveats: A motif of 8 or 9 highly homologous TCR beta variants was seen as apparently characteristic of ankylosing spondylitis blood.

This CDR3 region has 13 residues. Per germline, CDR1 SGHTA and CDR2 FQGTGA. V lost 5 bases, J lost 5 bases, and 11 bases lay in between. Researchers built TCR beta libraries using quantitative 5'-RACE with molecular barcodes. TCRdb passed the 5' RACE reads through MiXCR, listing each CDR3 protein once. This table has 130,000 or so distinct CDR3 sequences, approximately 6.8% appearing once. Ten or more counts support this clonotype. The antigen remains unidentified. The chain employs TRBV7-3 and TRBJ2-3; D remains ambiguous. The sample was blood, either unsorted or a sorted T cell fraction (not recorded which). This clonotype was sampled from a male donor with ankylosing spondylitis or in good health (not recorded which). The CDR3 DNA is TGTGCCAGCAGCCGCAATTCCGGAGATACGCAGTATTTT. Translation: CASSRNSGDTQYF.